Listed below are T cell receptor beta chains from one sample, sequenced in a study of cytomegalovirus exposure and HLA in healthy donors. Repertoires were generated with immunoSEQ multiplex PCR, while TCRdb's copy carries only in-frame clones and drops some. The profile shows roughly 180,000 clones, roughly three quarters of them singletons. The specimen sequenced was PBMCs. Receptor source: a male donor in good health and CMV-seronegative. CDR3s include the opening cysteine and the closing phenylalanine or tryptophan. Each record gives: CDR3 DNA, CDR3 protein, clone size, J gene, V gene, D gene. A D gene is named only where the DNA matches it firmly. Rows give clone size only sometimes, using once, few, many, or a class for an expanded clone.

TGTGCCAGCAGCAACGAACAGGGTTTTAATGAAAAACTGTTTTTT	CASSNEQGFNEKLFF	.	TRBJ1-4	TRBV7-9	.
TGTGCCAGCAGCTCGGGTTCCTACAATGAGCAGTTCTTC	CASSSGSYNEQFF	.	TRBJ2-1	TRBV7-9	.
TGTGCCATCAGTGATTCCAGACAGGGTGCTAATTCACCCCTCCACTTT	CAISDSRQGANSPLHF	.	TRBJ1-6	TRBV10-3	TRBD1
TGTGCCAGCTCACCATTAGCGGGAGACACCTACAATGAGCAGTTCTTC	CASSPLAGDTYNEQFF	few	TRBJ2-1	TRBV18	TRBD2
TGTGCCAGCAGCGTAGGTCAGGGGTTCTACGAGCAGTACTTC	CASSVGQGFYEQYF	few	TRBJ2-7	TRBV9	.
TGTGCCAGCAGCTTAGTCAGAGGATTCTCCTACGAGCAGTACTTC	CASSLVRGFSYEQYF	.	TRBJ2-7	TRBV7-6	.
TGTGCCAGCAGCTTACAGGGGGAATACTCACCCCTCCACTTT	CASSLQGEYSPLHF	.	TRBJ1-6	TRBV11-2	TRBD1
TGTGCCAGCAGTTACTCGGCAGGGTACACTGAAGCTTTCTTT	CASSYSAGYTEAFF	.	TRBJ1-1	TRBV6-5	.
TGTGCCAGCAGCTCTCAAGAGACCCAGTACTTC	CASSSQETQYF	.	TRBJ2-5	TRBV9	.
TGTGCCAGCAGCTTAGTAGGGACACGGGAAGCTGAAGCTTTCTTT	CASSLVGTREAEAFF	.	TRBJ1-1	TRBV11-2	.
TGTGCCAGCTCGTATGGACTGTACACTGAAGCTTTCTTT	CASSYGLYTEAFF	.	TRBJ1-1	TRBV18	.
TGTGCCAGTAGTATCGGGACAGGATACACCGGGGAGCTGTTTTTT	CASSIGTGYTGELFF	.	TRBJ2-2	TRBV19	TRBD1
TGTGCCAGTAGTATGTTGGGCCAGGGACAGCCCCAGCATTTT	CASSMLGQGQPQHF	.	TRBJ1-5	TRBV19	.
TGTGCCAGTTCCGCAGCGGGAGGATCCTACGAGCAGTACTTC	CASSAAGGSYEQYF	.	TRBJ2-7	TRBV19	TRBD2
TGCGCCAGCAGCCAAGAGGGGAGGGCCGACCTCGCTGGGGCCAACGTCCTGACTTTC	CASSQEGRADLAGANVLTF	.	TRBJ2-6	TRBV4-3	TRBD2
TGTGCCAGCAGCCTCGCCTACGAGCAGTACTTC	CASSLAYEQYF	.	TRBJ2-7	TRBV5-5	.
TGTGCCAGCAGCGCCAGACAGGGACAGAACACTGAAGCTTTCTTT	CASSARQGQNTEAFF	once	TRBJ1-1	TRBV11-3	TRBD1
TGTGCCAGCAGTGAGGGGGCCCCCAGGGGGAATCAGCCCCAGCATTTT	CASSEGAPRGNQPQHF	.	TRBJ1-5	TRBV2	TRBD1
TGTGCCAGCAGTTACAGCGGACAGCTAGGGGGTGAAAAACTGTTTTTT	CASSYSGQLGGEKLFF	.	TRBJ1-4	TRBV6-5	.
TGTGCCAGCAGAACGACCGGGACAGGGGACCACGAGCAGTACTTC	CASRTTGTGDHEQYF	.	TRBJ2-7	TRBV6-5	TRBD1
TGCAGCGTTGATGGACTAGCGGGGGGGCCGGATGAGCAGTTCTTC	CSVDGLAGGPDEQFF	.	TRBJ2-1	TRBV29-1	TRBD2